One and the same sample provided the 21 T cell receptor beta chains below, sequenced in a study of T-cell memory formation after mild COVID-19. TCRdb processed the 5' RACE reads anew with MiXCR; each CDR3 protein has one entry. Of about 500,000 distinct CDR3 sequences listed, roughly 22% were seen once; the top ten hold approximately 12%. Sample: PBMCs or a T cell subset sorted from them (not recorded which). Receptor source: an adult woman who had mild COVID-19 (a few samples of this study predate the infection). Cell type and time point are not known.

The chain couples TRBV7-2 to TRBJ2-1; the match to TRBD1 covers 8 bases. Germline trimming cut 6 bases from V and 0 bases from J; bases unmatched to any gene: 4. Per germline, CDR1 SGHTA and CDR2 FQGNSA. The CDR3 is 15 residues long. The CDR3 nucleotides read TGTGCCAGCAGTTCGGGACAGGTCTCCTACAATGAGCAGTTCTTC. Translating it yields CASSSGQVSYNEQFF.

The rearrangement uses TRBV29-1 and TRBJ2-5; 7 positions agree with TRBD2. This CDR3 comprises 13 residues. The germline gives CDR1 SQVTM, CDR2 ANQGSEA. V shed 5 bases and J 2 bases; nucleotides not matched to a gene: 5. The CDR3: CSVTSSGQETQYF. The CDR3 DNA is TGCAGCGTTACCTCTAGCGGACAAGAGACCCAGTACTTC.

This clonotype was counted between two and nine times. CDR3 in amino acids: CATSDPGQGDGYTF. In DNA, the CDR3 is TGTGCCACCAGTGACCCCGGACAGGGGGATGGCTACACCTTC. The chain joins TRBV24-1 to TRBJ1-2; the match to TRBD1 covers 10 bases. The CDR3 has 14 amino acids. The germline V gene encodes CDR1 KGHDR and CDR2 SFDVKD. J was trimmed by 6 bases and V by 4 bases; bases with no gene match: 4.

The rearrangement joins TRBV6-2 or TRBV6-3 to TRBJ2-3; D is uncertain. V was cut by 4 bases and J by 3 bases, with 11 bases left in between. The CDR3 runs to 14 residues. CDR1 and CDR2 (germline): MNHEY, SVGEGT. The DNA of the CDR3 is TGTGCCAGCAGTTTCGGAGTGGGAACAGATACGCAGTATTTT. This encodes CASSFGVGTDTQYF.

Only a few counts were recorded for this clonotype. CDR3 nucleotide sequence: TGTGCCAGCAGCGACGCTAAAGAGACCCAGTACTTC. Amino acids: CASSDAKETQYF. The chain uses TRBV6-1 and TRBJ2-5; D is ambiguous. Germline-derived CDR1 and CDR2 are MNHNS and SASEGT. CDR3 length: 12 amino acids. The V gene lost 6 bases and the J gene lost 3 bases, with 8 bases spanning the gap.

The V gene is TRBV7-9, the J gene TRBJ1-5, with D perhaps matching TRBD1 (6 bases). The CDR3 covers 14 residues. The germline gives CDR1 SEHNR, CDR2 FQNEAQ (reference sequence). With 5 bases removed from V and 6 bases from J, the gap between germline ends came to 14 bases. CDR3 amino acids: CASSPVGGSQPQHF. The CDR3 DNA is TGTGCCAGCAGCCCAGTGGGGGGCAGTCAGCCCCAGCATTTT.

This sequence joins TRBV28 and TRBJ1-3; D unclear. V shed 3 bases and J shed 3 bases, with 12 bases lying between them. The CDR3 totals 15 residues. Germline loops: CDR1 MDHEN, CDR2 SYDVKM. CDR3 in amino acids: CASSFPVEVGNTIYF. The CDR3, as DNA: TGTGCCAGCAGTTTCCCCGTCGAGGTTGGAAACACCATATATTTT.

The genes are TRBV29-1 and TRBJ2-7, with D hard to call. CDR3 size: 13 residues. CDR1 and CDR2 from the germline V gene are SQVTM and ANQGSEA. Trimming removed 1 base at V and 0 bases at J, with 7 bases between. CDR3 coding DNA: TGCAGCGTTGAAGGTGGGGTCTCCTACGAGCAGTACTTC. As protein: CSVEGGVSYEQYF.

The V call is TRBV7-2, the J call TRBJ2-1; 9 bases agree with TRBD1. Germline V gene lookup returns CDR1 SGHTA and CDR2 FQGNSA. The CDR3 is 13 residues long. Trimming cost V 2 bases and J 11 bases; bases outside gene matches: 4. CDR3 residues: CASSLSGQGKQFF. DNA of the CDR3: TGTGCCAGCAGCTTATCCGGACAGGGGAAGCAGTTCTTC. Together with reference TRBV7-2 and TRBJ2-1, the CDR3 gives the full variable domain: GAGVSQSPSNKVTEKGKDVELRCDPISGHTALYWYRQSLGQGLEFLIYFQGNSAPDKSGLPSDRFSAERTGGSVSTLTIQRTQQEDSAVYLCASSLSGQGKQFFGPGTRLTVL.

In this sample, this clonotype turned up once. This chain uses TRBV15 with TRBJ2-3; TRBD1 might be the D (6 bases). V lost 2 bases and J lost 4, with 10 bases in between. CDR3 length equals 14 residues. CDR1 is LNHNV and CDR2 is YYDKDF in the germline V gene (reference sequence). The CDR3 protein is CATSRRQGSDTQYF. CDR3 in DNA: TGTGCCACCAGCAGACGTCAGGGGTCAGATACGCAGTATTTT.

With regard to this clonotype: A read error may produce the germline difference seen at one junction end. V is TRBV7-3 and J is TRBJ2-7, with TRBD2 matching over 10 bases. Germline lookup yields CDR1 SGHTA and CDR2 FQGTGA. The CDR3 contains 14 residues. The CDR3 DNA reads TGTGCCAGCAGCGTAACGGGACTAGCGAGGGAGCAGTACTTC. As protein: CASSVTGLAREQYF. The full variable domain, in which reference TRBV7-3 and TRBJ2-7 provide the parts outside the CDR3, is GAGVSQTPSNKVTEKGKYVELRCDPISGHTALYWYRQSLGQGPEFLIYFQGTGAADDSGLPNDRFFAVRPEGSVSTLKIQRTERGDSAVYLCASSVTGLAREQYFGPGTRLTVT.

The DNA for the CDR3 is TGCAGCGCCAGAGAAACTAGCGGGGGTCGATCCTACGAGCAGTACTTC. It specifies CSARETSGGRSYEQYF. The chain employs TRBV29-1 and TRBJ2-7; TRBD2 matches at 11 bases. From germline, CDR1 is SQVTM and CDR2 ANQGSEA. Trimming removed 7 bases from V and 1 base from J; junction bases left unmatched: 12. The length of the CDR3 is 16 residues.

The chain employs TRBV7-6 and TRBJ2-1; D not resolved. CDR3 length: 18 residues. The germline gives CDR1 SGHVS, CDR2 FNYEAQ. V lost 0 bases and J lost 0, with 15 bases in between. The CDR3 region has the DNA TGTGCCAGCAGCTTAGCCGATTGGCGGCCGAGCTCCTACAATGAGCAGTTCTTC. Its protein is CASSLADWRPSSYNEQFF.

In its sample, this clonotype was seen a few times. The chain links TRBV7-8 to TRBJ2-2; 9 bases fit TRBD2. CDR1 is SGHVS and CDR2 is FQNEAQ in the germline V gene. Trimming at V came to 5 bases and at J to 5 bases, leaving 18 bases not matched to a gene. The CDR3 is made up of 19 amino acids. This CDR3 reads CASSHLPRGRGKGTGELFF. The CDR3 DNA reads TGTGCCAGCAGCCACCTCCCTCGCGGGAGGGGCAAAGGGACCGGGGAGCTGTTTTTT.

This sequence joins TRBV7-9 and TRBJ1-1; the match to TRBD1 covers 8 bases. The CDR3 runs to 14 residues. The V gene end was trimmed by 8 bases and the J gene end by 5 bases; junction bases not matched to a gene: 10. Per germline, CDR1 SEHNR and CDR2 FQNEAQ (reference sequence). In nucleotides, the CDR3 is TGTGCCAGCGACTTGGACAGGGTGGGGACTGAAGCTTTCTTT. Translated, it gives CASDLDRVGTEAFF.

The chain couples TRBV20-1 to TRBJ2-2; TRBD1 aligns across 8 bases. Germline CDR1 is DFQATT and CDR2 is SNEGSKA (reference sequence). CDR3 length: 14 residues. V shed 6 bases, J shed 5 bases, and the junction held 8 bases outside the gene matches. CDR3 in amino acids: CSAEGRGQTGELFF. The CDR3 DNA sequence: TGCAGTGCAGAAGGCAGGGGGCAGACCGGGGAGCTGTTTTTT.

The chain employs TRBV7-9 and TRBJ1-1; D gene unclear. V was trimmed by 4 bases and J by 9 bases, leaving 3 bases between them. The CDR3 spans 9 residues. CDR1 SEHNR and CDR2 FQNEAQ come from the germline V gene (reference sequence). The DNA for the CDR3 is TGTGCCAGCAGCTCCCAAGCTTTCTTT. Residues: CASSSQAFF.

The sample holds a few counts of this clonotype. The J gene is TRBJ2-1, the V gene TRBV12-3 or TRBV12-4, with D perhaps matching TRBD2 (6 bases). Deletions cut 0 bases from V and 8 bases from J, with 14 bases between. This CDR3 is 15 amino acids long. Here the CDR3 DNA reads TGTGCCAGCAGTTTAGCACTAGCTGTCGGGCATGAGCAGTTCTTC. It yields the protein CASSLALAVGHEQFF.

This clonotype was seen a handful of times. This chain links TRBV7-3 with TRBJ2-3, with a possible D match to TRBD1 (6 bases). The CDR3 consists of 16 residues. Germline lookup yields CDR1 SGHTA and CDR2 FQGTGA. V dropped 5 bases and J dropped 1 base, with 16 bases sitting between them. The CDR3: CASSRDGGLGTDTQYF. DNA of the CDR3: TGTGCCAGCAGCCGGGATGGGGGCCTCGGCACAGATACGCAGTATTTT.

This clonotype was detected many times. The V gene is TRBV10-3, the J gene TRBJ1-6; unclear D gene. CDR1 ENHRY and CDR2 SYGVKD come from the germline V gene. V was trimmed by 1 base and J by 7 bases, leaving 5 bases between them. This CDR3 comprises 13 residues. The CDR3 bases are TGTGCCATCAGTGAGTTCGGCAATTCACCCCTCCACTTT. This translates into CAISEFGNSPLHF.

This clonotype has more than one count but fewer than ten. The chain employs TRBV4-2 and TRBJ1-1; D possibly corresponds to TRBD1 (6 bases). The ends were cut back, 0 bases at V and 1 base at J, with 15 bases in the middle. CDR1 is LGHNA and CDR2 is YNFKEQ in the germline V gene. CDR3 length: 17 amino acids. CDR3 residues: CASSQDRGRQANTEAFF. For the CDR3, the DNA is TGTGCCAGCAGCCAAGATCGAGGGAGACAGGCGAACACTGAAGCTTTCTTT.